This T cell receptor beta chain was sequenced in a study of Graves' ophthalmopathy and Graves' hyperthyroidism (dated 2018 in TCRdb). Background on the whole study: Peripheral blood was collected at initial diagnosis, before any treatment. The study used TCR beta repertoire signatures to distinguish Graves' ophthalmopathy from Graves' hyperthyroidism and to predict progression to ophthalmopathy. In a handful of hyperthyroidism patients, the T-cell repertoires found in thyroid tissue were compared with those found in blood. In total, over 130 blood samples were TCR-sequenced: roughly 45 ophthalmopathy, roughly 80 hyperthyroidism and 17 hyperthyroidism-to-ophthalmopathy patients. After sampling, hyperthyroidism patients received methimazole starting at 30 mg daily, and ophthalmopathy patients received high-dose intravenous methylprednisolone. The independent validation cohort included 18 to 20 hyperthyroidism patients plus 17 patients who later progressed from hyperthyroidism to ophthalmopathy. The 80 to 100 discovery patients were randomly divided into training and test sets at a 7:3 ratio. To explore V-J signatures distinguishing ophthalmopathy from hyperthyroidism, a discovery set of some 100 patients (roughly 45 ophthalmopathy, some 55 stable hyperthyroidism) was enrolled.

On this clonotype: No cognate antigen has been identified for it. No base quality values were provided; no much bigger clone lies one nucleotide off.

From its cysteine to its phenylalanine, the CDR3 spans 13 amino acids. Of the read, only the CDR3 DNA is kept; its 39 bases are in frame from base 1. The germline V gene encodes CDR1 MNHNS and CDR2 SASEGT. The junction carries 14 bases between V and J, which are trimmed by 11 bases and 4 bases respectively. For repertoire sequencing, TCR beta CDR3 regions were amplified from RNA transcripts. A first-round RT-PCR used HTBI primers with the Qiagen OneStep RT-PCR kit, followed by a second-round multiplex PCR, size selection and purification. Libraries were sequenced paired-end with 100 bp reads on an Illumina HiSeq2000. The original pipeline was this. SOAPnuke was used to process the reads, throwing out any read that had adapters, had uncalled bases, had a mean Phred below 15, or lacked an exact constant-primer or identifier match. High-quality paired reads were merged with COPE v1.2.5. Each unique nucleotide sequence was defined as a clonotype, and clonotypes were aligned to IMGT TRB V, D and J references with MiTCR v1.1. The analysis was limited to V-J combinations with a frequency above 0.0001, which together covered over 98% of repertoires. For each V-J combination, a TCR clonal expansion and chaos score was defined as F50 clonal expansion divided by the chaos observed in the TCRdist matrix. Welch's t-statistics and random forest were used to narrow the features down to roughly twelve V-J combinations, which were then fed into a naive Bayes classifier. The similarity between thyroid and blood repertoires was quantified using the Morisita-Horn index. TCRdb trimmed the raw reads at Q25, called clones with MiXCR and kept productive beta chains. Each entry merges the rows of one CDR3 protein and shows their most common DNA and genes. TCRdb's processing, not the study's, gives the V and J calls here. The sample data list about 170,000 distinct CDR3 sequences, and under 40% of these were observed just once. The ten most abundant clones make up about 6% of the sample.

General findings and caveats noted by the study authors: In cross-validation, the 13-signature model distinguished ophthalmopathy from stable hyperthyroidism with approximately 85% sensitivity and approximately 81% specificity, and in the test set the corresponding values were about 80% and 75%. Most expanded thyroid clonotypes with a frequency above 0.001 also appeared in blood, which suggests that blood repertoires may reflect the immune response in the thyroid. Sample size was not predetermined statistically, and investigators were not blinded to group allocation. In validation, the model predicted ophthalmopathy progression with more than 70% sensitivity and 72.22% specificity; roughly 11 predicted patients were CT-confirmed with GO in a median of 6.5 months.

Patients with ophthalmopathy had moderately to severely active disease, with a Clinical Activity Score of 3 or more, a NOSPECS grade of 4 or more, and a disease duration of less than 3 months. Patients with other autoimmune diseases, uncontrolled infections, pregnancy or lactation were excluded. Clinical symptoms, serum thyroxine, TRAb, thyroid ultrasound and orbital computed tomography formed the basis of the diagnosis. Using Ficoll-Paque density gradient centrifugation, PBMCs were isolated from approximately 11 ml of fresh peripheral blood. Total RNA was extracted with Trizol reagent and quality-checked on an Agilent 2100 Bioanalyzer.

The chain uses TRBV6-1 and TRBJ2-2; the D gene assignment is ambiguous. This TCR was recovered from a woman in her 40s with Graves' ophthalmopathy. Donor details come from another sample of the same person, matched by shared clones. Sequencing was performed on peripheral blood. The CDR3 protein: CAGSGSFTGELFF. At the DNA level, the sequence is TGTGCCGGGTCCGGGTCCTTCACCGGGGAGCTGTTTTTT.